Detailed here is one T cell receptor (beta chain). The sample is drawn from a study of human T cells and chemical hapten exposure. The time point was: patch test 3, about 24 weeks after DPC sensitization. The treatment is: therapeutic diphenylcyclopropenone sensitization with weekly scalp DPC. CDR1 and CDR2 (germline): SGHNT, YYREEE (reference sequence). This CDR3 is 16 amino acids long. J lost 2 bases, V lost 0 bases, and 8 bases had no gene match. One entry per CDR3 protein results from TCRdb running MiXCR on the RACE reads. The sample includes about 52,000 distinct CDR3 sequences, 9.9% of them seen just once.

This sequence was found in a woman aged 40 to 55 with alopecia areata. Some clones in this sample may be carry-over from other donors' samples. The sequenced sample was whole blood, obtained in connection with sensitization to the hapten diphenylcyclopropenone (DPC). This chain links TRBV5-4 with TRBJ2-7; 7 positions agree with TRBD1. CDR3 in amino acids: CASSLGPGTVPYEQYF. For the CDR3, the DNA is TGTGCCAGCAGCTTGGGACCCGGGACAGTACCCTACGAGCAGTACTTC.